This T cell receptor beta chain is drawn from a study of CD8+ T cells in alopecia areata. Study-wide findings and caveats: While patients received tofacitinib, many expanded lesional clones remained present in scalp and blood.

A note on this clone: What it binds is not known.

Specified treatment: oral pan-JAK inhibitor, 5-10 mg twice daily. Both peripheral blood and punch biopsies of lesional scalp skin were obtained from patients who had alopecia areata. Following extraction, RNA underwent reverse transcription to cDNA, which served as the sequencing template. TCRdb's table, derived via immunoSEQ multiplex PCR, lists solely in-frame clones and lacks some. The data show 110,000 to 150,000 clones, nearly 55% seen once. The germline V and J ends were trimmed by 5 bases and 5 bases, with 8 bases remaining between them. The CDR3 extends over 12 amino acids. Germline CDR1 is SGHAT and CDR2 is FQNNGV.

This sequence originates from a human donor with alopecia areata. This sequence joins TRBV11-2 and TRBJ2-3; D remains ambiguous. The sample was CD8+ T cells sorted from blood, taken at week 4, from a patient treated with tofacitinib. DNA for the CDR3: TGTGCCAGCAGCCCCGACCGAGATACGCAGTATTTT. It yields the protein CASSPDRDTQYF.